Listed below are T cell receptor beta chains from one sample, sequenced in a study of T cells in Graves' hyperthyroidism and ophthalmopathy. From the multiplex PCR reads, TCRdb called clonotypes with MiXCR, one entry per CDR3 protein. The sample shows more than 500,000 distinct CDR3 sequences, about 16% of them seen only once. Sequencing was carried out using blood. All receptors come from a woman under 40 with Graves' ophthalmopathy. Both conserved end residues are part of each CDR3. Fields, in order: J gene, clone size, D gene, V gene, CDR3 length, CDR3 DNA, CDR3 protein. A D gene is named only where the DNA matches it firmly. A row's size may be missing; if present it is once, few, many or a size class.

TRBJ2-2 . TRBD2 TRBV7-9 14 TGTGCCAGCGGAGCGGGAGGGGACACCGGGGAGCTGTTTTTT CASGAGGDTGELFF
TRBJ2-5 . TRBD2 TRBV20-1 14 TGCAGTGCTAGAGCGGGACTAGCCGGCAAGACCCAGTACTTC CSARAGLAGKTQYF
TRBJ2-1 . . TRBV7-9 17 TGTGCCAGCAGCTTAGCCTCCACAGGGTTGGCGAACAATGAGCAGTTCTTC CASSLASTGLANNEQFF
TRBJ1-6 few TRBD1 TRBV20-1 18 TGCAGTGCCGCCAACCGGGACAGGGGGAGGACCTATAATTCACCCCTCCACTTT CSAANRDRGRTYNSPLHF
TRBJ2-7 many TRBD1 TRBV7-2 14 TGTGCCAGCAGCTCCGTTGGACAGGGTTACGAGCAGTACTTC CASSSVGQGYEQYF
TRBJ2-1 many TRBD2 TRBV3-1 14 TGTGCCAGCAGCCAAGACCGGGAGGGGGATGAGCAGTTCTTC CASSQDREGDEQFF
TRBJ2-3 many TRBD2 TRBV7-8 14 TGTGCCAGCAGCTTAGAAATCCGCGGGAGTACGCAGTATTTT CASSLEIRGSTQYF
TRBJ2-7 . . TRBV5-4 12 TGTGCCAGCAGCTTTGTGGATTCGGAGCAGTACTTC CASSFVDSEQYF
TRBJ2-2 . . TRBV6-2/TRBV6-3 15 TGTGCCAGCAGTGACCCTACAGTAAACACCGGGGAGCTGTTTTTT CASSDPTVNTGELFF
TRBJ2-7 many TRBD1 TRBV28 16 TGTGCCAGCAGTTCATTGGACAGGAGGAGCTCCTACGAGCAGTACTTC CASSSLDRRSSYEQYF
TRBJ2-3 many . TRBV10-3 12 TGTGCCATCAGTGCCGATGGGGATACGCAGTATTTT CAISADGDTQYF
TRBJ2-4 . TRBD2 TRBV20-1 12 TGCAGTGCCCGGCTAGCGGGAAACATTCAGTACTTC CSARLAGNIQYF
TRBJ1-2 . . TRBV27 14 TGTGCCAGCAGATCGACAGCTACTAACTATGGCTACACCTTC CASRSTATNYGYTF
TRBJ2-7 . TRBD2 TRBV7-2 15 TGTGCCAGCAGACCGACTAGCGGGACCCACTACGAGCAGTACTTC CASRPTSGTHYEQYF
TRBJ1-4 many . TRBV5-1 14 TGCGCCAGCAGCTCCCAGACGGGGGGCGAAAAACTGTTTTTT CASSSQTGGEKLFF
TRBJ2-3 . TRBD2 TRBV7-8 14 TGTGCCAGCAGCTCGGGAGGGGGGACAGATACGCAGTATTTT CASSSGGGTDTQYF
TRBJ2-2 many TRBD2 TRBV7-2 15 TGTGCCAGCAGCTTAGACGCGGGAGGGGCCGGGGAGCTGTTTTTT CASSLDAGGAGELFF
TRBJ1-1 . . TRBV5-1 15 TGCGCCAGCAGCTTGGCCAAGACATTGAACACTGAAGCTTTCTTT CASSLAKTLNTEAFF
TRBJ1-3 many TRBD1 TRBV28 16 TGTGCCAGCAGTACCTGGGACAGGGCCTCTGGAAACACCATATATTTT CASSTWDRASGNTIYF
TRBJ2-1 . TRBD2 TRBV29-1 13 TGCAGCGGCCAACTAGCGGGAGAATCTGAGCAGTTCTTC CSGQLAGESEQFF
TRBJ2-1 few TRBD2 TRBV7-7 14 TGTGCTAGCAGCCCGGGGGGGGCCATGAATGAGCAGTTCTTC CASSPGGAMNEQFF
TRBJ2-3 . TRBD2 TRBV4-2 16 TGTGCCAGCAGCCAAGGGGACCGGGAGGCCACAGATACGCAGTATTTT CASSQGDREATDTQYF
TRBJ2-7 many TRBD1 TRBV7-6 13 TGTGCCAGCAGCCAACCGGACAGGGACGAGCAGTACTTC CASSQPDRDEQYF
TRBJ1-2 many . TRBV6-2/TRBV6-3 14 TGTGCCAGCAGTGGCCGGGACACGGACCTTGGCTACACCTTC CASSGRDTDLGYTF
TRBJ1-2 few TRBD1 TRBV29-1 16 TGCAGTGATTTCCGGGACAGGGGGCGCGACAACTATGGCTACACCTTC CSDFRDRGRDNYGYTF
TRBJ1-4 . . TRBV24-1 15 TGTGCCACCAGTGATTCGAAGGGGACTAATGAAAAACTGTTTTTT CATSDSKGTNEKLFF
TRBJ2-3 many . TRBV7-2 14 TGTGCCAGCAGGTGGGAGCGGGTGACAGATACGCAGTATTTT CASRWERVTDTQYF
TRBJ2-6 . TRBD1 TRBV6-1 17 TGTGCCAGTTATCGGGACAGGGGGAAACCTGGGGCCAACGTCCTGACTTTC CASYRDRGKPGANVLTF
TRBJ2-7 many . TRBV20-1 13 TGCAGTGCTCGGTATTCCTCTTCCTACGAGCAGTACTTC CSARYSSSYEQYF
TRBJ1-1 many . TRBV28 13 TGTGCCAGCAGTTTTCAGCTGAACACTGAAGCTTTCTTT CASSFQLNTEAFF
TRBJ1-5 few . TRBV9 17 TGTGCCAGCAGCGCCGGAGGGGGAGATTATAGCAATCAGCCCCAGCATTTT CASSAGGGDYSNQPQHF
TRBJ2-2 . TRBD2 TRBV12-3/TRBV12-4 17 TGTGCCAGCAGTCCCCTAGCGGACTTTAAGAACACCGGGGAGCTGTTTTTT CASSPLADFKNTGELFF
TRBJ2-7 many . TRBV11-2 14 TGTGCCAGCAGCTTAGAACAGATACACTACGAGCAGTACTTC CASSLEQIHYEQYF
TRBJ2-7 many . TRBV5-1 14 TGCGCCAGCAGCTTGGAGGGGCGCGCCTACGAGCAGTACTTC CASSLEGRAYEQYF
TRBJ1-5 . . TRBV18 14 TGTGCCAGCTCACCCTCGGGGGGCAATCAGCCCCAGCATTTT CASSPSGGNQPQHF
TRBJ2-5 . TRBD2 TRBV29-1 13 TGCAGCGTTGACCGGGAGGACCAAGAGACCCAGTACTTC CSVDREDQETQYF
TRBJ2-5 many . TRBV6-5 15 TGTGCCAGCAGTTACATAGGCAGGGGACGAGAGACCCAGTACTTC CASSYIGRGRETQYF
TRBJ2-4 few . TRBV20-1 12 TGCAGTGCTAAATTTGGGGAAAACATTCAGTACTTC CSAKFGENIQYF
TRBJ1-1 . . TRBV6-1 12 TGTGCCAGCAGGGACCCCCACACTGAAGCTTTCTTT CASRDPHTEAFF
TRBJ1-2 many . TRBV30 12 TGTGCCTGTGGGGGTTACCTCTATGGCTACACCTTC CACGGYLYGYTF
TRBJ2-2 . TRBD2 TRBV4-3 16 TGCGCCAGCAGCCAAGACCGCGGGAGTCGCACCGGGGAGCTGTTTTTT CASSQDRGSRTGELFF
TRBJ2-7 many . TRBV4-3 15 TGCGCCAGCAGCCGAGTGGGGATCCAGGACTACGAGCAGTACTTC CASSRVGIQDYEQYF
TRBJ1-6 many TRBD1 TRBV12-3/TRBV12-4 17 TGTGCCAGCTCCCCCCGGGACAGGGCAGGCTATAATTCACCCCTCCACTTT CASSPRDRAGYNSPLHF
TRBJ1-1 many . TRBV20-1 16 TGCAGTGCTAGAGACCGATCAAGAGATTTGAACACTGAAGCTTTCTTT CSARDRSRDLNTEAFF
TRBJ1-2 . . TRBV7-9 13 TGTGCCAGCAGCCCCGGCGTAGACTATGGCTACACCTTC CASSPGVDYGYTF
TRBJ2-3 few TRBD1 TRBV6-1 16 TGTGCCAGCAGCCCTGGACAGGGGTTTGGTACAGATACGCAGTATTTT CASSPGQGFGTDTQYF
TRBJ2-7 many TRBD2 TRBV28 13 TGTGCCAGCAGTTCAGCGGGAGCGGGCGAGCAGTACTTC CASSSAGAGEQYF
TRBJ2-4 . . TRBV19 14 TGTGCCAGTAGAGGGGGGGCGTCCGGAAACATTCAGTACTTC CASRGGASGNIQYF